This T cell receptor (beta chain) derives from a study of cytomegalovirus exposure and HLA in healthy donors. Study at large: The same platform was used for the 110 or so validation repertoires as for the 666 first-cohort repertoires, as reported in a later analysis.

Note on this clone: Its antigen remains unidentified.

V dropped 6 bases and J dropped 1 base, with 16 bases sitting between them. The germline CDR1 and CDR2 sequences are MDHEN and SYDVKM. The CDR3 extends over 15 amino acids. Whole-study results and caveats: With high specificity and sensitivity, the classifier reportedly diagnosed cytomegalovirus status. The majority of TCR sequences were rare, yet some public TCRs appeared in many donors.

Clones were read by immunoSEQ multiplex PCR, and TCRdb kept only the in-frame ones, dropping some. The sample includes approximately 200,000 clones, more than 65% of them seen just once. This TCR was recovered from a young woman in good health and CMV-seropositive. The chain employs TRBV28 and TRBJ2-7; D not certain. The sequenced sample consisted of PBMCs. The CDR3 DNA is TGTGCCAGCAGCCACCCCCCGCTAGGTTCCTACGAGCAGTACTTC. It translates to CASSHPPLGSYEQYF.